One and the same sample provided the 32 T cell receptor beta chains below, sequenced in a study of identical twins. TCRdb re-called the 5' RACE reads with MiXCR, one entry per CDR3 protein. Here the sample spans 700,000 or so distinct CDR3 sequences, about 20% being singletons. The same sample was also used in a study of T cells expressing NK-cell markers.

The material sequenced was PBMCs. These receptors all stem from a woman aged 18 to 35 in good health.

In this sample, this clonotype turned up many times. This chain connects TRBV12-3 or TRBV12-4 to TRBJ2-5; 10 positions match TRBD2. The CDR3 loop spans 15 amino acids. Trimming took 5 bases from V and 5 from J; bases not matched to a gene: 8. For the CDR3, the DNA is TGTGCCAGCAGTCCCCAAGCGGGGGGGCAGGAGACCCAGTACTTC. Residues: CASSPQAGGQETQYF.

The table lists this clonotype with a few counts. The DNA of the CDR3 is TGCAGCCCAAGACTAGCGGGGCAAGAGACCCAGTACTTC. Translation: CSPRLAGQETQYF. V is TRBV29-1 and J is TRBJ2-5; the match to TRBD2 covers 11 bases. Germline V gives CDR1 SQVTM, CDR2 ANQGSEA. V dropped 8 bases and J dropped 2; count of bases not matched to a gene: 4. CDR3 length: 13 amino acids.

The J gene is TRBJ2-3, the V gene TRBV7-2; 13 bases are a match to TRBD2. Per germline, CDR1 SGHTA and CDR2 FQGNSA. The CDR3 is 17 amino acids. The V gene end was trimmed by 6 bases and the J gene end by 5 bases; junction bases not matched to a gene: 11. The CDR3: CASSRGLAGMGGDTQYF. The DNA of the CDR3 is TGTGCCAGCAGTCGGGGACTAGCGGGGATGGGGGGAGATACGCAGTATTTT.

This chain connects TRBV5-1 to TRBJ1-5, with 8 bases lining up with TRBD1. Trimming at V came to 4 bases and at J to 3 bases, leaving 6 bases not matched to a gene. The CDR3 is 15 residues long. Germline V gene lookup returns CDR1 SGHRS and CDR2 YFSETQ. The CDR3 sequence: CASSKGQGHNQPQHF. CDR3 bases: TGCGCCAGCAGCAAAGGACAGGGACACAATCAGCCCCAGCATTTT.

This clonotype came up a few times. The chain recombines TRBV20-1 with TRBJ1-1, with a possible D match to TRBD1 (5 bases). This CDR3 contains 11 residues. Per the germline V gene, CDR1 is DFQATT and CDR2 is SNEGSKA (reference sequence). V gave up 5 bases and J gave up 5 bases, with 9 bases separating them. The CDR3 sequence is CSASGRTEAFF. In DNA form, the CDR3 reads TGCAGTGCTTCAGGGAGAACTGAAGCTTTCTTT.

This clonotype has a handful of counts. This rearrangement joins TRBV12-3 or TRBV12-4 to TRBJ2-7; either TRBD1 or TRBD2 may fit D (5 bases each). Between the trimmed V and J ends, which lost 3 bases and 3 bases, there was a span of 12 bases. This CDR3 is built from 14 residues. The CDR3 reads CASSFNRDDYEQYF. In nucleotides, the CDR3 is TGTGCCAGCAGTTTCAACCGGGACGACTACGAGCAGTACTTC.

This clonotype showed up just a few times. The chain couples TRBV20-1 to TRBJ2-7; D is unresolved. The CDR3 spans 13 residues. V was cut by 4 bases and J by 2 bases, with 12 bases left in between. The germline V gene has CDR1 DFQATT and CDR2 SNEGSKA (reference sequence). CDR3 DNA: TGCAGTGCTACCCAAGCAGGAGCCTACGAGCAGTACTTC. It is translated as CSATQAGAYEQYF.

This clonotype was counted ten times or more. The chain is built from TRBV27 and TRBJ2-5; D is possibly TRBD1 (6 bases). Germline CDR1 and CDR2: MNHEY and SMNVEV (reference sequence). Deletions cut 3 bases from V and 5 bases from J, with 10 bases between. CDR3 length: 13 residues. CDR3 sequence reads: CASSFQGMETQYF. In DNA, the CDR3 is TGTGCCAGCAGTTTCCAGGGGATGGAGACCCAGTACTTC.

This clonotype was observed at least ten times. The chain links TRBV5-1 to TRBJ1-6; possibly TRBD1 for D (5 bases). The CDR3 sequence is 15 residues long. V lost 0 bases and J 5 bases, leaving 9 bases between the germline ends. Germline V gene lookup returns CDR1 SGHRS and CDR2 YFSETQ. CDR3 loop: CASSLAGAHNSPLHF. DNA for the CDR3: TGCGCCAGCAGCTTGGCCGGGGCCCATAATTCACCCCTCCACTTT.

This clonotype was found a few times. A clone one base away is much larger, so this may be a read error. V and J are TRBV5-1 and TRBJ2-3; maybe TRBD2 (6 bases). CDR3 length: 12 amino acids. Germline V gives CDR1 SGHRS, CDR2 YFSETQ. The CDR3 spells CASSLAEDTQYF. For the CDR3, the DNA is TGTGCCAGCAGCTTAGCGGAAGATACGCAGTATTTT. Variable domain in full (rest from reference TRBV5-1 and TRBJ2-3): KAGVTQTPRYLIKTRGQQVTLSCSPISGHRSVSWYQQTPGQGLQFLFEYFSETQRNKGNFPGRFSGRQFSNSRSEMNVSTLELGDSALYLCASSLAEDTQYFGPGTRLTVL.

The genes are TRBV4-3 and TRBJ1-1; TRBD1 aligns across 10 bases. Germline V gene sequence: CDR1 LGHNA, CDR2 YSLEER. This CDR3 has 14 amino acids. The junction had 6 bases not matched to a gene; V was cut back by 4 bases and J by 7 bases. The CDR3: CASSLRDRGGEAFF. The DNA for the CDR3 is TGCGCCAGCAGCCTCCGGGACAGGGGAGGTGAAGCTTTCTTT.

CDR3 residues: CASSVDGTSYGEQFF. Here the CDR3 DNA reads TGTGCCAGCAGCGTAGATGGGACTAGTTATGGTGAGCAGTTCTTC. The chain carries TRBV9 and TRBJ2-1; 8 bases align to TRBD2. V lost 0 bases to trimming and J lost 9 bases; unmatched junction nucleotides: 8. There are 15 residues in the CDR3. CDR1 is SGDLS and CDR2 is YYNGEE in the germline V gene.

This clonotype turned up a few times. J is TRBJ2-1 and V is TRBV11-2; 8 bases map to TRBD1. The germline gives CDR1 SGHAT, CDR2 FQNNGV. The CDR3 extends over 13 amino acids. J lost 10 bases, V lost 6 bases, and 8 bases had no gene match. The CDR3 protein is CASSSGTGAEQFF. CDR3 coding DNA: TGTGCCAGCAGTTCCGGGACAGGCGCCGAGCAGTTCTTC. The variable domain in full, with the rest retrieved from reference TRBV11-2 and TRBJ2-1, is EAGVAQSPRYKIIEKRQSVAFWCNPISGHATLYWYQQILGQGPKLLIQFQNNGVVDDSQLPKDRFSAERLKGVDSTLKIQPAKLEDSAVYLCASSSGTGAEQFFGPGTRLTVL.

This clonotype was detected ten times or more. The chain employs TRBV7-9 and TRBJ2-2; D is possibly TRBD2 (6 bases). Germline values: CDR1 SEHNR, CDR2 FQNEAQ (reference sequence). Trimming took 4 bases from V and 6 from J, leaving 18 bases between them. The CDR3 length is 16 residues. The CDR3: CASSWEAGGLSGELFF. DNA of the CDR3: TGTGCCAGCAGCTGGGAAGCAGGAGGGCTTTCCGGGGAGCTGTTTTTT.

J is TRBJ2-3 and V is TRBV15; 9 bases align to TRBD2. The V and J ends lost 5 bases and 5 bases, in that order; junction bases with no gene match: 14. The CDR3 loop spans 17 amino acids. Germline loops: CDR1 LNHNV, CDR2 YYDKDF (reference sequence). In nucleotides, the CDR3 is TGTGCCACCAGCGCAAGGTTGGGCGGGGGGGCGAGAGATACGCAGTATTTT. It encodes CATSARLGGGARDTQYF.

This clonotype was seen more than once but under ten times. This chain connects TRBV11-2 to TRBJ2-3, with D perhaps given as TRBD1 or TRBD2 (5 bases each). The CDR3 is 16 residues long. CDR1 SGHAT and CDR2 FQNNGV come from the germline V gene. V lost 3 bases, J lost 6 bases, and 19 bases lay in between. The CDR3, as DNA: TGTGCCAGCAGCTTTTCTTACACAGCCGAGGGGGATACGCAGTATTTT. It codes for CASSFSYTAEGDTQYF. The full variable domain, in which reference TRBV11-2 and TRBJ2-3 provide the parts outside the CDR3, is EAGVAQSPRYKIIEKRQSVAFWCNPISGHATLYWYQQILGQGPKLLIQFQNNGVVDDSQLPKDRFSAERLKGVDSTLKIQPAKLEDSAVYLCASSFSYTAEGDTQYFGPGTRLTVL.

The chain couples TRBV5-1 to TRBJ2-3, with D possibly TRBD2 on 6 matching bases. The V gene lost 5 bases and the J gene lost 2 bases, with 15 bases spanning the gap. The CDR3 runs to 15 residues. CDR1 is SGHRS, CDR2 YFSETQ, per germline. As DNA, the CDR3 is TGCGCCAGCAGTCCCGGGACTCCCTACACAGATACGCAGTATTTT. Its translation is CASSPGTPYTDTQYF. The full variable domain, in which reference TRBV5-1 and TRBJ2-3 provide the parts outside the CDR3, is KAGVTQTPRYLIKTRGQQVTLSCSPISGHRSVSWYQQTPGQGLQFLFEYFSETQRNKGNFPGRFSGRQFSNSRSEMNVSTLELGDSALYLCASSPGTPYTDTQYFGPGTRLTVL.

The CDR3 DNA reads as TGCGCCAGCAGCCAAAGTAGTTCCTACAATGAGCAGTTCTTC. It specifies CASSQSSSYNEQFF. This rearrangement joins TRBV4-1 to TRBJ2-1; no definite D call. Germline values: CDR1 MGHRA, CDR2 YSYEKL. With 2 bases removed from V and 1 base from J, the gap between germline ends came to 6 bases. The CDR3 has 14 amino acids.

The table lists this clonotype with a few counts. The chain has TRBV10-3 and TRBJ1-1; 7 positions agree with TRBD1. Germline V gene lookup returns CDR1 ENHRY and CDR2 SYGVKD. This CDR3 is 12 amino acids long. The V gene end was trimmed by 7 bases and the J gene end by 3 bases; junction bases not matched to a gene: 2. CDR3 DNA sequence: TGTGCCATCACGGACAGGCACACTGAAGCTTTCTTT. Its translation is CAITDRHTEAFF.

This clonotype was observed a handful of times. The gene calls are TRBV6-2 or TRBV6-3 and TRBJ1-2; D unresolved. The CDR3 is made up of 13 amino acids. V was cut by 5 bases and J by 11 bases, with 18 bases left in between. Germline V gene data show CDR1 as MNHEY and CDR2 as SVGEGT. This CDR3 reads CASSDAAANLYTF. In nucleotides, the CDR3 is TGTGCCAGCAGTGACGCAGCGGCTAACCTATACACCTTC.

This clonotype was recorded a few times. The V call is TRBV9, the J call TRBJ2-1; 9 bases align to TRBD2. The germline V gene encodes CDR1 SGDLS and CDR2 YYNGEE. CDR3 length: 15 amino acids. After removal of 0 bases from V and 8 bases from J, the junction contained 6 bases not matched to a gene. The CDR3 is CASSVEGLAFHEQFF. In nucleotides, the CDR3 is TGTGCCAGCAGCGTAGAAGGACTAGCGTTTCATGAGCAGTTCTTC.

This clonotype was seen more than once but under ten times. V usage is TRBV29-1 and J usage is TRBJ2-1; D might be TRBD1 (5 bases). The V end was cut by 5 bases, the J end by 1 base, with 9 bases between. The CDR3 runs 13 residues. The germline V gene has CDR1 SQVTM and CDR2 ANQGSEA. The CDR3 reads CSVHRQSYNEQFF. The CDR3 bases are TGCAGCGTTCACCGACAGTCCTACAATGAGCAGTTCTTC.

This rearrangement joins TRBV29-1 to TRBJ2-1, with TRBD1 identical over 8 bases. Per the germline V gene, CDR1 is SQVTM and CDR2 is ANQGSEA. There are 13 residues in the CDR3. The V segment lost 6 bases and the J segment 6 bases; nucleotides outside the gene matches: 7. CDR3 protein: CSVGRGRFNEQFF. The DNA of the CDR3 is TGCAGCGTGGGCAGGGGGCGGTTCAATGAGCAGTTCTTC.

In its sample, this clonotype was seen once. The chain employs TRBV5-1 and TRBJ2-5, with D possibly TRBD2 on 5 matching bases. Germline CDR1 is SGHRS and CDR2 is YFSETQ. The CDR3 spans 14 residues. The ends were cut back, 1 base at V and 7 bases at J, with 14 bases in the middle. The CDR3 here is CASSLPYEGSTQYF. The CDR3 DNA reads TGCGCCAGCAGCTTGCCCTACGAGGGATCGACCCAGTACTTC.

The sample holds a few counts of this clonotype. The CDR3 DNA follows: TGCAGTGCCGCACCTCCTAGCGGGAGGGCCGTCGGCACAGATACGCAGTATTTT. Encoded protein: CSAAPPSGRAVGTDTQYF. The rearrangement uses TRBV20-1 and TRBJ2-3, with 12 bases identical to TRBD2. V trimming: 6 bases; J trimming: 1 base; junction bases outside the gene matches: 14. This CDR3 has 18 residues. From germline, CDR1 is DFQATT and CDR2 SNEGSKA (reference sequence).

The rearrangement links TRBV12-3 or TRBV12-4 to TRBJ2-7; the D call may be TRBD1 or TRBD2 (5 bases each). V lost 3 bases and J lost 7, with 16 bases in between. The length of the CDR3 is 14 residues. CDR3 residues: CASSFSEGRGEQYF. Written as DNA, the CDR3 is TGTGCCAGCAGTTTTTCAGAGGGGCGAGGGGAGCAGTACTTC.

The chain joins TRBV7-9 to TRBJ2-4, with D unclear. Per germline, CDR1 SEHNR and CDR2 FQNEAQ (reference sequence). This CDR3 contains 16 residues. V dropped 1 base and J dropped 0 bases, with 10 bases sitting between them. This CDR3 reads CASSLGGYLAKNIQYF. The CDR3 nucleotides read TGTGCCAGCAGCTTAGGAGGATACCTAGCCAAAAACATTCAGTACTTC.

This chain uses TRBV4-2 with TRBJ2-7; 9 positions match TRBD2. The CDR3 has 17 residues. Germline CDR1 and CDR2: LGHNA and YNFKEQ. V shed 4 bases and J 3 bases; nucleotides not matched to a gene: 13. CDR3 region: CASSLGLAGLKGYEQYF. The CDR3, as DNA: TGTGCCAGCAGCCTCGGGCTAGCGGGATTGAAGGGCTACGAGCAGTACTTC.

This clonotype was observed once. The chain joins TRBV30 to TRBJ2-5, with 13 bases identical to TRBD2. This CDR3 contains 16 residues. CDR1 GTSNPN and CDR2 SVGIG come from the germline V gene (reference sequence). Unmatched junction bases numbered 2, after V lost 0 bases and J lost 1 base. CDR3 DNA: TGTGCCTGGAGTGTTGGACTAGCGGGAGCCCAAGAGACCCAGTACTTC. Encoded protein: CAWSVGLAGAQETQYF.

This clonotype has a handful of counts. The V and J genes are TRBV10-3 and TRBJ2-3; the D gene is possibly TRBD1 (6 bases). Trimming pared 5 bases from V and 1 base from J, leaving 10 bases between. CDR1 is ENHRY, CDR2 SYGVKD, per germline. The CDR3 is 14 amino acids. CDR3 sequence reads: CAISSGHRTDTQYF. CDR3 nucleotides: TGTGCCATCAGTTCGGGACACCGCACAGATACGCAGTATTTT.

This clonotype was counted only a few times. The DNA of the CDR3 is TGCAGTGCGATCGACGGGAAAGCCAACACCGGGGAGCTGTTTTTT. This codes for CSAIDGKANTGELFF. The chain carries TRBV20-1 and TRBJ2-2; maybe TRBD2 (5 bases). V was clipped by 6 bases and J by 2 bases, with 16 bases between them. Germline lookup yields CDR1 DFQATT and CDR2 SNEGSKA (reference sequence). The CDR3 is made up of 15 amino acids.

There are a few counts of this clonotype. The gene calls are TRBV12-3 or TRBV12-4 and TRBJ2-3, with 9 bases matching TRBD2. The CDR3 totals 16 residues. V dropped 4 bases and J dropped 7; count of bases not matched to a gene: 12. CDR3 residues: CASSYPGLASFNTQYF. DNA of the CDR3: TGTGCCAGCAGTTACCCGGGACTAGCTTCCTTTAATACGCAGTATTTT.